The next 9 T cell receptor beta chains were all read from a single sample in a study of T-cell reconstitution after alpha-beta-depleted transplantation in children. Unique molecular identifiers were built into the TCRbeta library. One entry per CDR3 protein, called by TCRdb with MiXCR from the PCR reads. The table lists 200,000 to 250,000 distinct CDR3 sequences, roughly a quarter of them singletons. The sample here was PBMCs, mostly from graft donor cells, taken 360 days after TCRalphabeta/CD19-depleted stem cell transplant. These TCRs come from a female patient aged 2-15 years who had a stem cell transplant for congenital amegakaryocytic thrombocytopenia, so the T cells may come from the graft donor.

This clonotype was observed a few times. V and J are TRBV7-2 and TRBJ2-7, with 7 bases aligning to TRBD2. Trimming took 4 bases from V and 6 from J; bases not matched to a gene: 9. The length of the CDR3 is 14 residues. Germline loops: CDR1 SGHTA, CDR2 FQGNSA. In nucleotides, the CDR3 is TGTGCCAGCAGCTATGGGGCGGGAGATGCCGAGCAGTACTTC. The encoded protein is CASSYGAGDAEQYF.

This clonotype was seen only a few times. This chain connects TRBV10-3 to TRBJ2-7; 7 bases are shared with TRBD1. J gave up 1 base and V 5 bases, and 5 bases lay outside the gene matches. This CDR3 spans 14 amino acids. Germline CDR1 is ENHRY and CDR2 is SYGVKD. The CDR3 reads CAISPEDRSYEQYF. DNA of the CDR3: TGTGCCATCAGTCCCGAGGACAGGTCCTACGAGCAGTACTTC.

This clonotype has more than one count but fewer than ten. The V and J genes are TRBV9 and TRBJ2-7, with D unresolved. Germline V CDR1 and CDR2: SGDLS, YYNGEE. There are 15 residues in the CDR3. Trimming took off 0 bases at V and 5 bases at J, with 15 bases between the two ends. CDR3 sequence (DNA): TGTGCCAGCAGCGTAGCTGGCCAGGCTGGGAACGAGCAGTACTTC. Translating it yields CASSVAGQAGNEQYF.

This sequence joins TRBV30 and TRBJ1-1; tentative D call: TRBD1 (6 bases). There are 13 residues in the CDR3. The germline V gene encodes CDR1 GTSNPN and CDR2 SVGIG (reference sequence). Trimming pared 3 bases from V and 1 base from J, leaving 9 bases between. CDR3 DNA sequence: TGTGCCTGGAGCGCGACAGGGAACACTGAAGCTTTCTTT. Protein product: CAWSATGNTEAFF.

The chain joins TRBV21-1 to TRBJ1-1; the D call TRBD1 from the table was never checked on the DNA. TRBV21-1 is classified as a pseudogene. This CDR3 has 17 residues. The CDR3 coding sequence is TGTGCCAGCAGCAAAGTTGGGACAGGGGTGCACTACACTGAAGCTTTCTTT. Translation gives CASSKVGTGVHYTEAFF.

The gene calls are TRBV15 and TRBJ1-5; 8 positions agree with TRBD1. The junction had 9 bases not matched to a gene; V was cut back by 1 base and J by 4 bases. Germline CDR1 and CDR2: LNHNV and YYDKDF (reference sequence). The length of the CDR3 is 17 residues. The CDR3 here is CATSRARGQAPNQPQHF. DNA of the CDR3: TGTGCCACCAGCAGAGCTAGGGGACAGGCCCCTAATCAGCCCCAGCATTTT.

The table lists this clonotype with a few counts. The J gene is TRBJ2-1, the V gene TRBV7-2; weak D call: TRBD2 (6 bases). Trimming stripped 2 bases from V and 5 bases from J, with 13 bases between. In germline, CDR1 is SGHTA, CDR2 FQGNSA. The CDR3 length is 15 residues. The CDR3 region is CASSLQGLPNNEQFF. CDR3 sequence (DNA): TGTGCCAGCAGCTTACAAGGACTACCAAACAATGAGCAGTTCTTC.

This chain uses TRBV20-1 with TRBJ2-5; D uncertain. The CDR3 length is 15 residues. The V end lost 6 bases, the J end lost 4 bases, and 21 bases lay between the germline ends. The germline gives CDR1 DFQATT, CDR2 SNEGSKA (reference sequence). CDR3 amino acids: CSAPETIDNPETQYF. CDR3 coding DNA: TGCAGTGCGCCCGAAACAATAGACAACCCAGAGACCCAGTACTTC.

This clonotype showed up just a few times. The chain has TRBV9 and TRBJ2-1; D unresolved. The CDR3 length is 15 residues. V was cut by 4 bases and J by 0 bases, with 11 bases left in between. The germline gives CDR1 SGDLS, CDR2 YYNGEE. The CDR3 spells CASSPFRVSYNEQFF. Here the CDR3 DNA reads TGTGCCAGCAGCCCCTTTCGGGTCTCCTACAATGAGCAGTTCTTC.